This T cell receptor beta chain came from a study of beta chain features in type 1 diabetes. At the level of the study: Sorted cells examined across all samples numbered approximately 100 million.

The CDR3 has 14 residues. V was cut by 2 bases and J by 0 bases, with 8 bases left in between. From germline, CDR1 is MGHDK and CDR2 SYGVNS. Every isolated RNA sample was fully reverse transcribed, so sequencing captured expressed TCRB transcripts. Measured with immunoSEQ multiplex PCR; TCRdb has only the in-frame clones, and not every one. The sample gives approximately 470,000 clones, approximately 30% of which show up once; 0.06% to 0.07% is in the top ten. The chain combines TRBV25-1 with TRBJ2-7; D ambiguous. The sequenced material came from naive CD4+ T cells from blood. This TCR derives from a young man in good health. CDR3 region: CASSEMGGSYEQYF. The CDR3 DNA is TGTGCCAGCAGTGAAATGGGCGGCTCCTACGAGCAGTACTTC.